This T cell receptor (beta chain) comes out of a study of blood T cell repertoires in COVID-19. Across the whole study: COVID-19 samples from acute and convalescent phases originated in the United States, Italy and Spain.

Germline CDR1 MNHEY, CDR2 SVGAGI. CDR3 length: 12 residues. Original data processing: Estimation of nucleated cell counts was performed using reference gene primer amplification. The protocol was immunoSEQ multiplex PCR, while the TCRdb copy is restricted to in-frame clones and leaves out a portion. Clone size and the V and J calls come from that table; the DNA yielded D and trimming. The sample holds 150,000 to 200,000 clones, roughly 84% seen once. Notes on this clone: The junction shows a germline mismatch at one end, possibly a read error.

Participants' reported clinical history set cohort assignment. Source material: PBMCs or T cells enriched from blood (not recorded which). The V call is TRBV6-5, the J call TRBJ1-2; D unresolved. This clonotype originated in a young woman who had been exposed to COVID-19. CDR3 sequence reads: CASNRMDSPECF. Written as DNA, the CDR3 is TGTGCCAGCAACCGCATGGACTCCCCTGAGTGCTTC.